The 18 T cell receptor beta chains given below trace back to one sample, sequenced in a study of T cell responses to AZD1222 COVID-19 vaccine. Profiled with immunoSEQ multiplex PCR; TCRdb holds only in-frame clones, not every one. The sample shows more than 95,000 clones, around nine tenths of them seen only once. Sequencing used peripheral blood, obtained 28 days after the second dose of the MenACWY control vaccine. All receptors come from an adult who received the MenACWY meningococcal vaccine as a control.

V is TRBV7-3 and J is TRBJ2-3; weak D call: TRBD2 (7 bases). This CDR3 contains 23 residues. CDR1 and CDR2 (germline): SGHTA, FQGTGA. V was shortened by 1 base and J by 1 base, with 33 bases between the two germline ends. The CDR3 bases are TGTGCCAGCAGCTTAAAGGTCTTTCGTACAGTCGACCCGGGGGGCCTTGGCACAGATACGCAGTATTTT. Translating gives CASSLKVFRTVDPGGLGTDTQYF.

The rearrangement links TRBV7-6 to TRBJ2-2; unclear D gene. This CDR3 comprises 15 residues. Germline V gene sequence: CDR1 SGHVS, CDR2 FNYEAQ. Trimming pared 5 bases from V and 2 bases from J, leaving 12 bases between. The CDR3 DNA follows: TGTGCCAGCAGCCCCTCGCTGGGCAACACCGGGGAGCTGTTTTTT. Protein product: CASSPSLGNTGELFF.

This rearrangement joins TRBV28 to TRBJ1-1, with D maybe TRBD1 (6 bases). V gave up 6 bases and J gave up 0 bases, with 17 bases separating them. This CDR3 comprises 16 residues. The V gene's germline CDR1 is MDHEN and CDR2 SYDVKM. CDR3 DNA: TGTGCCAGCAGCGAGATGACCGGGACAATGAACACTGAAGCTTTCTTT. Translation gives CASSEMTGTMNTEAFF.

This chain uses TRBV18 with TRBJ1-2; D gene unclear. This CDR3 has 14 residues. V gave up 3 bases and J gave up 2 bases, with 10 bases separating them. Germline CDR1 reads KGHSH; CDR2 reads LQKENI. CDR3 loop: CASSPIGVNYGYTF. In DNA form, the CDR3 reads TGTGCCAGCTCACCGATCGGAGTAAACTATGGCTACACCTTC.

The rearrangement links TRBV6-5 to TRBJ2-7; D gene unclear. The CDR3 runs 15 residues. Germline CDR1 MNHEY, CDR2 SVGAGI. The ends were cut back, 2 bases at V and 0 bases at J, with 11 bases in the middle. The DNA of the CDR3 is TGTGCCAGCAGTTACGCCCAGACCCCCTCCTACGAGCAGTACTTC. Translating gives CASSYAQTPSYEQYF.

The gene calls are TRBV7-6 and TRBJ1-6, with 8 bases that match TRBD1. V shed 3 bases, J shed 7 bases, and the junction held 5 bases outside the gene matches. The CDR3 extends over 15 amino acids. In germline, CDR1 is SGHVS, CDR2 FNYEAQ. The CDR3 is CASSLGTGNNSPLHF. DNA of the CDR3: TGTGCCAGCAGCTTGGGGACAGGAAACAATTCACCCCTCCACTTT.

This clone was seen a few times. The chain uses TRBV2 and TRBJ1-4; tentative D call: TRBD1 (6 bases). Germline V gives CDR1 SNHLY, CDR2 FYNNEI. V lost 7 bases, J lost 8 bases, and 17 bases lay in between. CDR3 length equals 14 residues. CDR3 DNA sequence: TGTGCCAGCAACTATGAGGGGGGAGGCGAAAAACTGTTTTTT. It codes for CASNYEGGGEKLFF.

The chain employs TRBV2 and TRBJ2-1, with 11 nucleotides matching TRBD2. V lost 5 bases, J lost 12 bases, and 3 bases stayed unmatched. This CDR3 region has 12 residues. The germline V gene encodes CDR1 SNHLY and CDR2 FYNNEI. CDR3 coding DNA: TGTGCCAGCAGTCTAGCGGGGGGATGGCAGTTCTTC. It specifies CASSLAGGWQFF.

This chain connects TRBV9 to TRBJ2-1; 10 nucleotides line up with TRBD2. The trim removed 0 bases at V and 6 bases at J, leaving 9 bases unmatched. This CDR3 is built from 17 residues. Germline V lookup: CDR1 SGDLS, CDR2 YYNGEE. CDR3 sequence: CASSVVGSGGAANEQFF. The DNA of the CDR3 is TGTGCCAGCAGCGTAGTGGGGAGCGGGGGGGCCGCCAATGAGCAGTTCTTC.

The chain carries TRBV5-3 and TRBJ2-3, with 16 bases that match TRBD2. TRBV5-3 is identified as an open reading frame with a role that is uncertain. CDR3 length equals 18 residues. Germline trimming cut 8 bases from V and 1 base from J; bases unmatched to any gene: 10. The CDR3 spells CARRKGTSGGAGTDTQYF. The CDR3 DNA is TGTGCCAGGCGGAAAGGGACTAGCGGGGGGGCCGGCACAGATACGCAGTATTTT.

This chain connects TRBV28 to TRBJ2-7; a weak D match, TRBD2 (7 bases). The ends were cut back, 6 bases at V and 1 base at J, with 13 bases in the middle. In germline, CDR1 is MDHEN, CDR2 SYDVKM. The CDR3 extends over 14 amino acids. The CDR3 bases are TGTGCCAGCAGAAAAGGGGGGGCATCCTACGAGCAGTACTTC. Amino acid sequence: CASRKGGASYEQYF. The variable domain in full, with the rest retrieved from reference TRBV28 and TRBJ2-7, is DVKVTQSSRYLVKRTGEKVFLECVQDMDHENMFWYRQDPGLGLRLIYFSYDVKMKEKGDIPEGYSVSREKKERFSLILESASTNQTSMYLCASRKGGASYEQYFGPGTRLTVT.

CDR3 region: CASSPRGRLLAFF. In nucleotides, the CDR3 is TGTGCCAGCAGTCCCCGGGGCCGCCTTTTGGCTTTCTTT. The chain is built from TRBV28 and TRBJ1-1; D is perhaps TRBD1 (5 bases). The CDR3 runs 13 residues. CDR1 MDHEN and CDR2 SYDVKM come from the germline V gene. Between the trimmed V and J ends, which lost 5 bases and 11 bases, there was a span of 18 bases.

The rearrangement links TRBV7-8 to TRBJ2-3; D is perhaps TRBD2 (6 bases). The CDR3 contains 15 residues. Trimming took off 1 base at V and 0 bases at J, with 8 bases between the two ends. Germline V lookup: CDR1 SGHVS, CDR2 FQNEAQ. The CDR3 protein is CASSLVAVSTDTQYF. Written as DNA, the CDR3 is TGTGCCAGCAGCTTAGTAGCGGTTAGCACAGATACGCAGTATTTT.

This chain joins TRBV6-5 and TRBJ1-1, with D hard to call. This CDR3 has 13 amino acids. Germline lookup yields CDR1 MNHEY and CDR2 SVGAGI. The ends were cut back, 0 bases at V and 7 bases at J, with 9 bases in the middle. This CDR3 is CASSYSAQIEAFF. CDR3 nucleotides: TGTGCCAGCAGTTACTCGGCACAGATTGAAGCTTTCTTT.

The chain combines TRBV4-1 with TRBJ2-3, with D possibly called TRBD1 or TRBD2 (5 bases each). The V gene lost 2 bases and the J gene lost 0 bases, with 12 bases spanning the gap. This CDR3 comprises 16 residues. CDR1 and CDR2 from the germline V gene are MGHRA and YSYEKL. Here the CDR3 reads CASSQPGLTSTDTQYF. Here the CDR3 DNA reads TGCGCCAGCAGCCAACCGGGGCTTACTAGCACAGATACGCAGTATTTT.

The rearrangement links TRBV7-9 to TRBJ2-1; tentatively, D is TRBD2 (6 bases). Trimming left V 0 bases short and J 4 bases short, with 13 bases between. The CDR3 is 16 amino acids. CDR1 SEHNR and CDR2 FQNEAQ come from the germline V gene (reference sequence). The CDR3 region is CASSLAGLNRYNEQFF. The CDR3 DNA follows: TGTGCCAGCAGCTTAGCCGGACTAAACCGATACAATGAGCAGTTCTTC.

V and J are TRBV19 and TRBJ1-1; 8 positions agree with TRBD1. The V gene's germline CDR1 is LNHDA and CDR2 SQIVND (reference sequence). V dropped 4 bases and J dropped 3; count of bases not matched to a gene: 7. The length of the CDR3 is 15 residues. The CDR3 DNA reads TGTGCCAGTAGTAGAGGGACAGGCCTAGACACTGAAGCTTTCTTT. This codes for CASSRGTGLDTEAFF.

The CDR3 region is CASSRWDRDYTF. The CDR3 nucleotides are TGTGCCAGTAGTAGATGGGACAGAGACTACACCTTC. V is TRBV19 and J is TRBJ1-2; 7 bases map to TRBD1. Per the germline V gene, CDR1 is LNHDA and CDR2 is SQIVND (reference sequence). The CDR3 extends over 12 amino acids. V trimming: 4 bases; J trimming: 10 bases; junction bases outside the gene matches: 6. Full variable domain (missing parts from reference TRBV19 and TRBJ1-2): DGGITQSPKYLFRKEGQNVTLSCEQNLNHDAMYWYRQDPGQGLRLIYYSQIVNDFQKGDIAEGYSVSREKKESFPLTVTSAQKNPTAFYLCASSRWDRDYTFGSGTRLTVV.